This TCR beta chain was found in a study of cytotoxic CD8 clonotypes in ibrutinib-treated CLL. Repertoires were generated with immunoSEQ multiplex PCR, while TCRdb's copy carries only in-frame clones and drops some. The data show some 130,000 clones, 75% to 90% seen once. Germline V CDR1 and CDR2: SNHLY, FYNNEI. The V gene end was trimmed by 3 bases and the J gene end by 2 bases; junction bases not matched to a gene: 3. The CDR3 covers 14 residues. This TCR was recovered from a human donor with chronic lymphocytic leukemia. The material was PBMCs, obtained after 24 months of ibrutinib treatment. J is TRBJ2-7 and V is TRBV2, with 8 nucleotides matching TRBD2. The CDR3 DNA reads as TGTGCCAGCAGTGAGCGGACTAGCACCTACGAGCAGTACTTC. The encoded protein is CASSERTSTYEQYF.